This TCR beta chain was profiled in a study of T cells in Graves' hyperthyroidism and ophthalmopathy. Study as a whole: The blood sample was taken at first diagnosis, before treatment began.

This clonotype appeared a few times. Amplification yielded TCR beta CDR3 regions, with RNA transcripts as the source. First-round RT-PCR targeting the TCR CDR3 was performed with the HTBI primer set. TCRdb re-called the multiplex PCR reads with MiXCR, one entry per CDR3 protein. The table includes almost 600,000 distinct CDR3 sequences, approximately 15% detected once. The germline CDR1 and CDR2 sequences are LNHDA and SQIVND (reference sequence). The V end was cut by 10 bases, the J end by 4 bases, with 16 bases between. The CDR3 runs 14 residues. Sequenced sample: blood. The chain couples TRBV19 to TRBJ2-2, with a weak D call TRBD2 (6 bases). The clonotype originates from a woman between 25 and 40 years old with Graves' hyperthyroidism that later progressed to Graves' ophthalmopathy. The CDR3 sequence: CATSPGDLTGELFF. For the CDR3, the DNA is TGTGCCACCAGTCCGGGGGACCTCACCGGGGAGCTGTTTTTT.